This TCR beta chain derives from a study of T cells after yellow fever vaccination. On the study more broadly: The authors prepared low-cell-number fractions using SMART-Seq v4 Ultra Low Input.

The CDR3 sequence is 15 residues long. The germline V gene encodes CDR1 SGHVS and CDR2 FQNEAQ. V was clipped by 0 bases and J by 10 bases, with 15 bases between them. The study made its TCR cDNA through 5'RACE template switching. That step introduced a universal primer site along with UMIs. Each CDR3 protein is one row after TCRdb ran MiXCR on the 5' RACE reads. The sample lists some 420,000 distinct CDR3 sequences; 15% to 20% were seen once. This clonotype was picked up a small number of times. Its specificity is unknown. Notes on the study in general: The presence of abundant clonotypes contaminating from the bulk population was possible in FACS-sorted repertoires.

The TCR comes from a man aged 18 to 35 who received the YFV17D yellow fever vaccine. This material consisted of PBMCs, taken before the yellow fever booster vaccination. V and J are TRBV7-8 and TRBJ1-4; no clear D gene. CDR3 bases: TGTGCCAGCAGCTTAGCGCCCCAAACCGGACGAAAACTGTTTTTT. It specifies CASSLAPQTGRKLFF.